Sequencing of this TCR beta chain was carried out in a study of blood T cell repertoires in COVID-19. On the study more broadly: Acute-phase and convalescent COVID-19 samples originated in the United States, Italy and Spain. In each case, the material was cDNA or gDNA derived from T cells, B-cell-depleted T cells, or PBMCs.

As handled by the study authors: Amplification from reference gene primers served as the basis for estimated nucleated cell counts. Generated by immunoSEQ multiplex PCR, the TCRdb table keeps only in-frame clones and is missing some. V and J calls and clone size are given by that table; D and trimming were obtained from the DNA. Here the sample spans 70,000 or so clones, around 89% being singletons. Sequencing was done on a sample of peripheral blood. The clonotype comes from a man aged 60 to 75 with acute or convalescent COVID-19.

CDR3: CASSVGVGSDTQYF. The CDR3 nucleotides read TGTGCCAGCAGCGTAGGAGTTGGTTCAGATACGCAGTATTTT. The chain carries TRBV9 and TRBJ2-3, with D unresolved. Trimming stripped 0 bases from V and 4 bases from J, with 9 bases between. The CDR3 extends over 14 amino acids. Germline CDR1 and CDR2: SGDLS and YYNGEE. Full variable domain (remainder filled in from reference TRBV9 and TRBJ2-3): DSGVTQTPKHLITATGQRVTLRCSPRSGDLSVYWYQQSLDQGLQFLIQYYNGEERAKGNILERFSAQQFPDLHSELNLSSLELGDSALYFCASSVGVGSDTQYFGPGTRLTVL.